The entry below describes one T cell receptor beta chain. Clones were sequenced by immunoSEQ multiplex PCR, and TCRdb holds only the in-frame ones, with some missing. The top ten hold 2.5% to 3.5% of the sample, which has 65,000 to 75,000 clones, approximately 92% seen once. This entry is derived from a study of T cell changes during pregnancy in multiple sclerosis. The sequence came from a female donor in good health, enrolled as a control in a pregnancy study. Source: CD8+ T cells from peripheral blood mononuclear cells, taken in the third trimester of pregnancy.

The CDR3 DNA follows: TGTGCCAGCAACACCCTCTATGGCTACACCTTC. Amino acid sequence: CASNTLYGYTF. This chain uses TRBV9 with TRBJ1-2, with no clear D. Germline V gene data show CDR1 as SGDLS and CDR2 as YYNGEE. V lost 6 bases to trimming and J lost 4 bases, with 7 bases between them. The CDR3 totals 11 residues. Full variable domain (remainder filled in from reference TRBV9 and TRBJ1-2): DSGVTQTPKHLITATGQRVTLRCSPRSGDLSVYWYQQSLDQGLQFLIQYYNGEERAKGNILERFSAQQFPDLHSELNLSSLELGDSALYFCASNTLYGYTFGSGTRLTVV.